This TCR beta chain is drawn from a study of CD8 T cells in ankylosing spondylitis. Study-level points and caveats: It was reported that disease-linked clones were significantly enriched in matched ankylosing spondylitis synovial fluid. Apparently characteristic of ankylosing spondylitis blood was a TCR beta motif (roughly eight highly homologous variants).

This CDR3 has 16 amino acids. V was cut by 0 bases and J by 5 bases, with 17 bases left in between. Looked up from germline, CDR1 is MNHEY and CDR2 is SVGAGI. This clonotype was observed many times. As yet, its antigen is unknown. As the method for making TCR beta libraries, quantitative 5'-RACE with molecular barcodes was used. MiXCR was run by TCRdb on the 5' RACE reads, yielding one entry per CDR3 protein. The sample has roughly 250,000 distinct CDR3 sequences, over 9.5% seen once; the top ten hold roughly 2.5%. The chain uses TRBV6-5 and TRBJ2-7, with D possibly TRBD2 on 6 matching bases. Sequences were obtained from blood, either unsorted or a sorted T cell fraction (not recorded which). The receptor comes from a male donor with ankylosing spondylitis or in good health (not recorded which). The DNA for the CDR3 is TGTGCCAGCAGTTACTCGGTCGGGAGCCAGACCGACGAGCAGTACTTC. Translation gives CASSYSVGSQTDEQYF.